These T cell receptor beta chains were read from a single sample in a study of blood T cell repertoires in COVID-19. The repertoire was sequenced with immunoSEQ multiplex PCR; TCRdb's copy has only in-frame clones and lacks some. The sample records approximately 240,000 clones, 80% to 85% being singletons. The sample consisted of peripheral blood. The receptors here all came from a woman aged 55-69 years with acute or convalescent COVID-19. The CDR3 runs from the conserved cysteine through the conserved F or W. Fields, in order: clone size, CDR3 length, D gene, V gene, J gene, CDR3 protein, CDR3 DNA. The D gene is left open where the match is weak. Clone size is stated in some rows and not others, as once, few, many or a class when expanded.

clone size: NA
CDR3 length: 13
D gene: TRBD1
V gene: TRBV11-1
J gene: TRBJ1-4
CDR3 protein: CASSRDRDEKLFF
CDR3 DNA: TGTGCCAGCAGCCGGGACAGGGATGAAAAACTGTTTTTT

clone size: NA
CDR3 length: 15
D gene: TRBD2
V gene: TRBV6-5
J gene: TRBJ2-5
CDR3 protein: CASKLAGGAQETQYF
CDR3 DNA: TGTGCCAGCAAATTAGCGGGGGGGGCCCAAGAGACCCAGTACTTC

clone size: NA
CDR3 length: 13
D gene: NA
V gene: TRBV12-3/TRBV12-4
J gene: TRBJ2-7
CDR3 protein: CASSSQGLGEQYF
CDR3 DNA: TGTGCCAGCAGTTCCCAGGGTCTGGGCGAGCAGTACTTC

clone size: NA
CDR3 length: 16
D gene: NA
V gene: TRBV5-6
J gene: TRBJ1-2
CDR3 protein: CASSREQGWLSYGYTF
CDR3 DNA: TGTGCCAGCAGCAGGGAACAGGGATGGTTGAGCTATGGCTACACCTTC

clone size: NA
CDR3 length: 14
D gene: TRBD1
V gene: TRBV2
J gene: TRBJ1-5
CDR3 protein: CASNGQGGDQPQHF
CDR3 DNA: TGTGCCAGCAATGGACAGGGGGGGGATCAGCCCCAGCATTTT

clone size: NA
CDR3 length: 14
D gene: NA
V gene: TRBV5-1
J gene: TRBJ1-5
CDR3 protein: CASSFGDSNQPQHF
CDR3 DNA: TGCGCCAGCAGCTTCGGAGATAGCAATCAGCCCCAGCATTTT

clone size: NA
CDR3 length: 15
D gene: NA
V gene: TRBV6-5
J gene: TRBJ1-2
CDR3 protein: CASRQGMAVGYGYTF
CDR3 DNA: TGTGCCAGCAGACAGGGTATGGCGGTAGGCTATGGCTACACCTTC

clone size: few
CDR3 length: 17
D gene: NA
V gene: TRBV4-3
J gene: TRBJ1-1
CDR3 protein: CASSQEPGQPSRGEAFF
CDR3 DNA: TGCGCCAGCAGCCAAGAACCCGGACAGCCCTCTAGGGGTGAAGCTTTCTTT

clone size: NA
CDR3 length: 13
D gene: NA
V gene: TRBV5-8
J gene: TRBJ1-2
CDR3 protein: CASSLTPSYGYTF
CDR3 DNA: TGTGCCAGCAGCCTGACACCCAGCTATGGCTACACCTTC

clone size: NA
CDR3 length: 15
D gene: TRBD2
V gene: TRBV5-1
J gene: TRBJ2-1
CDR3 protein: CASSLEGTSQNEQFF
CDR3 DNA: TGCGCCAGCAGCTTGGAGGGGACTAGTCAGAATGAGCAGTTCTTC

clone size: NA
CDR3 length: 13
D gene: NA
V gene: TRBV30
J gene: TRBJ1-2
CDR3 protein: CASREGNDYGYTF
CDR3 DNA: TGTGCCTCCAGGGAGGGAAACGACTATGGCTACACCTTC

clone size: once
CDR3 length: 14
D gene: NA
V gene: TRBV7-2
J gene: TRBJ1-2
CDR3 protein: CASSLFIANYGYTF
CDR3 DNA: TGTGCCAGCAGCCTTTTTATAGCTAACTATGGCTACACCTTC

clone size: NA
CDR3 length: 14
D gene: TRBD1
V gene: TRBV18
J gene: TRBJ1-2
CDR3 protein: CASSREQGALGYTF
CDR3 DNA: TGTGCCAGCTCAAGGGAGCAGGGGGCGCTTGGCTACACCTTC

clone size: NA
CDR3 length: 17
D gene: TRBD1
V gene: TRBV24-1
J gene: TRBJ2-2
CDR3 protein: CATSKGAVGANTGELFF
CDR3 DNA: TGTGCCACCAGTAAGGGGGCGGTTGGCGCGAACACCGGGGAGCTGTTTTTT

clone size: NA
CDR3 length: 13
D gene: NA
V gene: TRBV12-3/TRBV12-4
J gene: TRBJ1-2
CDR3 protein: CASSLGSRAGYTF
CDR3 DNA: TGTGCCAGCAGTTTAGGTTCCAGGGCTGGCTACACCTTC

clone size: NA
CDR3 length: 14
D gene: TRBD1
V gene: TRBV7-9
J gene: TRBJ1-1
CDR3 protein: CASSPGTVNTEAFF
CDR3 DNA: TGTGCCAGCAGCCCCGGGACAGTGAACACTGAAGCTTTCTTT

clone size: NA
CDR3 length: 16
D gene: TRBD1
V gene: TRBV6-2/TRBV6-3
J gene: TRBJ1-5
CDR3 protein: CASSYSRTGGNQPQHF
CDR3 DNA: TGTGCCAGCAGTTACTCCCGGACAGGGGGCAATCAGCCCCAGCATTTT

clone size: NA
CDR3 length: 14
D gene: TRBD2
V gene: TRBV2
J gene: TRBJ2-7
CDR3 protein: CASRTSGGAYEQYF
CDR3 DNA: TGTGCCAGCAGGACTAGCGGGGGTGCGTACGAGCAGTACTTC

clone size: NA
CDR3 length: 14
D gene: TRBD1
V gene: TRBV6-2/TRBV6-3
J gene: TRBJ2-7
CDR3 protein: CASSYRDRTYEQYF
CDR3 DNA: TGTGCCAGCAGTTACAGGGACAGGACCTACGAGCAGTACTTC

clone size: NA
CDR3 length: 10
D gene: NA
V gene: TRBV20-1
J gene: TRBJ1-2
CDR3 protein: CSASGYGYTF
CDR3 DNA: TGCAGTGCTAGCGGCTATGGCTACACCTTC

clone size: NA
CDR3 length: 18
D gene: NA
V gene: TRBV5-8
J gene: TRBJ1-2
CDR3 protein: CASSLERQVSIKTYGYTF
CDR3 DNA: TGTGCCAGCAGCCTGGAGAGACAGGTTTCCATTAAAACTTATGGCTACACCTTC

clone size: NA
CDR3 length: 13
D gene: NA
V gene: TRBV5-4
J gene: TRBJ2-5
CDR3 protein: CASGSQGSETQYF
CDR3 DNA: TGTGCCAGCGGCTCTCAGGGGTCAGAGACCCAGTACTTC

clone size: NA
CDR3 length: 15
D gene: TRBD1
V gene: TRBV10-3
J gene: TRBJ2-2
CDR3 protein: CAISADRGKTGELFF
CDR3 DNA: TGTGCCATCAGTGCGGACAGGGGAAAAACCGGGGAGCTGTTTTTT

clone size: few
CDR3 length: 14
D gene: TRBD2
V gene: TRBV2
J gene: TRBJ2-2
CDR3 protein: CASRMGGSAGELFF
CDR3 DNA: TGTGCCAGCAGGATGGGGGGGAGCGCCGGGGAGCTGTTTTTT

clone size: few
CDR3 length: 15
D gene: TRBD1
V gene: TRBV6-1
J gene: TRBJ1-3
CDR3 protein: CASSEWDRDENTIYF
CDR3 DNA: TGTGCCAGCAGTGAATGGGACAGGGATGAGAACACCATATATTTT

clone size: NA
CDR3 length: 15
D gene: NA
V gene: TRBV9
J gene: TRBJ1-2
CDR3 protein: CASSPYQGTNYGYTF
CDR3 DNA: TGTGCCAGCAGCCCGTATCAGGGGACTAACTATGGCTACACCTTC

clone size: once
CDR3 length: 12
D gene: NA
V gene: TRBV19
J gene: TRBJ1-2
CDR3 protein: CASSTTGSGYTF
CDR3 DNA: TGTGCCAGTAGTACTACAGGGAGCGGCTACACCTTC

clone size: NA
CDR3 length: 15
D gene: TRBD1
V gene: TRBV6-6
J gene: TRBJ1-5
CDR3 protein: CASSRGQGVAQPQHF
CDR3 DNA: TGTGCCAGCAGCCGGGGACAGGGGGTAGCTCAGCCCCAGCATTTT

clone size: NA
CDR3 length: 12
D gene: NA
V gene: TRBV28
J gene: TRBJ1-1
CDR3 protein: CASSRGVVKAFF
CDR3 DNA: TGTGCCAGCAGCAGGGGAGTAGTTAAAGCTTTCTTT

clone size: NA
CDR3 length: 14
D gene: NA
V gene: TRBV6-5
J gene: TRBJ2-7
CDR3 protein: CASSIGDWSYEQYF
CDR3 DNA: TGTGCCAGCAGTATAGGGGACTGGAGCTACGAGCAGTACTTC

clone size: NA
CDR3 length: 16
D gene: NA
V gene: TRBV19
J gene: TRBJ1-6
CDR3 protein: CASSTPAGQTGTPLHF
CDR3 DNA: TGTGCCAGTAGTACCCCGGCTGGACAGACCGGCACACCCCTCCACTTT

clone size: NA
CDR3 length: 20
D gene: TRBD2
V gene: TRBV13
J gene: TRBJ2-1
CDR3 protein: CASSYNWGEAGLAGGHEQFF
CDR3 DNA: TGTGCCAGCAGCTACAATTGGGGAGAGGCCGGACTAGCGGGGGGGCATGAGCAGTTCTTC

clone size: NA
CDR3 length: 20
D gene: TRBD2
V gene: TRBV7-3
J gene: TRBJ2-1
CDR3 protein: CASSLTPGLAGLSSYNEQFF
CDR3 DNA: TGTGCCAGCAGCTTGACACCGGGACTAGCGGGCTTGAGCTCCTACAATGAGCAGTTCTTC

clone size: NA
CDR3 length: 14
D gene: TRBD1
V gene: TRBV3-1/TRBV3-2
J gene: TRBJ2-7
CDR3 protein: CASGWTGETYEQYF
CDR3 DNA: TGTGCCAGCGGCTGGACAGGGGAGACCTACGAGCAGTACTTC

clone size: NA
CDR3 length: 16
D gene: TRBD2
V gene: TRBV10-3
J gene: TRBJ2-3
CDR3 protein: CAIRERLAGATDTQYF
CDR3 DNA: TGTGCCATCCGGGAACGACTAGCGGGGGCAACAGATACGCAGTATTTT

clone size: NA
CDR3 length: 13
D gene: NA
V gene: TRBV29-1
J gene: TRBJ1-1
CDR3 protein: CSVEVQGNTEAFF
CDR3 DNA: TGCAGCGTTGAGGTCCAGGGGAACACTGAAGCTTTCTTT

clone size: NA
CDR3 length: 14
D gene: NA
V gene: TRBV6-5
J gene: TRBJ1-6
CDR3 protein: CASSHTGSNSPLHF
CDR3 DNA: TGTGCCAGCAGTCATACAGGGTCCAATTCACCCCTCCACTTT

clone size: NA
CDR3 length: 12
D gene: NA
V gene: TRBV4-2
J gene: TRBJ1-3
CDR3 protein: CASSQEGPNLYF
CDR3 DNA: TGTGCCAGCAGCCAGGAGGGACCGAACTTATATTTT

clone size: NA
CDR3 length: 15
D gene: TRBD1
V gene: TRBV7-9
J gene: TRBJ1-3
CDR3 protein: CASSLPWDRGNTIYF
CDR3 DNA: TGTGCCAGCAGCTTACCATGGGACAGGGGCAACACCATATATTTT

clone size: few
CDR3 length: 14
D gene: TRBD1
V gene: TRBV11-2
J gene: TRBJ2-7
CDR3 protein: CASSLADRGYEQYF
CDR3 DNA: TGTGCCAGCAGCTTAGCGGACAGGGGCTACGAGCAGTACTTC

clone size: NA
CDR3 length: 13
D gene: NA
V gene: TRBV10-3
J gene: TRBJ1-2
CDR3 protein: CAIRETGSYGYTF
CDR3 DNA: TGTGCCATCAGAGAAACAGGTTCTTATGGCTACACCTTC

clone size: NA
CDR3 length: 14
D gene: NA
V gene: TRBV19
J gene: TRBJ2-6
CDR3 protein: CASSGFSGANVLTF
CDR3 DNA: TGTGCCAGCAGCGGGTTTTCTGGGGCCAACGTCCTGACTTTC

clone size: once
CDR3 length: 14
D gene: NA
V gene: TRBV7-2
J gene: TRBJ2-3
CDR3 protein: CASSSQGNTDTQYF
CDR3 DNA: TGTGCCAGCAGCTCACAGGGAAACACAGATACGCAGTATTTT

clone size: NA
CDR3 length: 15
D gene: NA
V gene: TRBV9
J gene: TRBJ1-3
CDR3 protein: CASSIMGDPRNTIYF
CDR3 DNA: TGTGCCAGCAGCATAATGGGAGATCCTCGAAACACCATATATTTT

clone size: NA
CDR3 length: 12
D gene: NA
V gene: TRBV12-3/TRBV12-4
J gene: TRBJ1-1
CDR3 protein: CASRRGTGKAFF
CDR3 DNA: TGTGCCAGCAGACGAGGTACAGGGAAAGCTTTCTTT

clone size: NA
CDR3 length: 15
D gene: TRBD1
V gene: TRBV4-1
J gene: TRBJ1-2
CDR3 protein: CASSQDAGGHYGYTF
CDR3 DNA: TGCGCCAGCAGCCAAGACGCAGGGGGCCACTATGGCTACACCTTC

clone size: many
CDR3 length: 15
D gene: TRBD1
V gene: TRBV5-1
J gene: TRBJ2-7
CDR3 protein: CASSLRDSSSYEQYF
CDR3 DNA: TGCGCCAGCAGCTTGCGGGACAGCAGCTCCTACGAGCAGTACTTC

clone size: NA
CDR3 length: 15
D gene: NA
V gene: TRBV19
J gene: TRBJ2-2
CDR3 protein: CAVQRMRVNTGELFF
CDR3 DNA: TGTGCCGTGCAGAGGATGAGGGTTAATACCGGGGAGCTGTTTTTT

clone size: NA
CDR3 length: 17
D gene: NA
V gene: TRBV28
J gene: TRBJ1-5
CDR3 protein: CASLGGFKSGGNQPQHF
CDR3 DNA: TGTGCCAGCCTAGGGGGTTTTAAATCTGGGGGCAATCAGCCCCAGCATTTT

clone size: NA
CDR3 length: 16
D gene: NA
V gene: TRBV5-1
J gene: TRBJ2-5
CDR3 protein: CASSVGPTGTQETQYF
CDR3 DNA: TGCGCCAGCAGCGTTGGCCCCACAGGGACCCAAGAGACCCAGTACTTC

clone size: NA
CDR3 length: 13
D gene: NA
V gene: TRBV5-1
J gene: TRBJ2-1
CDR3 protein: CASSSDYYNEQFF
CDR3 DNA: TGCGCCAGCAGCTCCGACTATTACAATGAGCAGTTCTTC